This entry is about one T cell receptor (beta chain). Its target is unknown. The length of the CDR3 is 13 residues. V shed 6 bases and J shed 13 bases, with 16 bases lying between them. One entry per CDR3 protein results from TCRdb running MiXCR on the 5' RACE reads. The repertoire includes about 550,000 distinct CDR3 sequences, over 15% of them detected once, and approximately 15% sits in the top ten. This sample stems from a study of T cells after yellow fever vaccination. Study-wide background: In the case of low-cell-number fractions, SMART-Seq v4 Ultra Low Input was used for preparation. General study findings and limits: It was a small share of clonotypes that appeared in both CD4 and CD8 compartments. Booster samples showed a return of most primary-vaccination clones (under 97% CD4, approximately 88% CD8).

The receptor's source is a man younger than 45 who received the YFV17D yellow fever vaccine. Sequencing used PBMCs, obtained 15 days after the yellow fever booster vaccination. V and J are TRBV12-3 or TRBV12-4 and TRBJ1-6; D possibly corresponds to TRBD1 (5 bases). The CDR3 DNA is TGTGCCAGCAGACGGGACGCCTTAGGCCCCCTCCACTTT. Amino acid sequence: CASRRDALGPLHF.